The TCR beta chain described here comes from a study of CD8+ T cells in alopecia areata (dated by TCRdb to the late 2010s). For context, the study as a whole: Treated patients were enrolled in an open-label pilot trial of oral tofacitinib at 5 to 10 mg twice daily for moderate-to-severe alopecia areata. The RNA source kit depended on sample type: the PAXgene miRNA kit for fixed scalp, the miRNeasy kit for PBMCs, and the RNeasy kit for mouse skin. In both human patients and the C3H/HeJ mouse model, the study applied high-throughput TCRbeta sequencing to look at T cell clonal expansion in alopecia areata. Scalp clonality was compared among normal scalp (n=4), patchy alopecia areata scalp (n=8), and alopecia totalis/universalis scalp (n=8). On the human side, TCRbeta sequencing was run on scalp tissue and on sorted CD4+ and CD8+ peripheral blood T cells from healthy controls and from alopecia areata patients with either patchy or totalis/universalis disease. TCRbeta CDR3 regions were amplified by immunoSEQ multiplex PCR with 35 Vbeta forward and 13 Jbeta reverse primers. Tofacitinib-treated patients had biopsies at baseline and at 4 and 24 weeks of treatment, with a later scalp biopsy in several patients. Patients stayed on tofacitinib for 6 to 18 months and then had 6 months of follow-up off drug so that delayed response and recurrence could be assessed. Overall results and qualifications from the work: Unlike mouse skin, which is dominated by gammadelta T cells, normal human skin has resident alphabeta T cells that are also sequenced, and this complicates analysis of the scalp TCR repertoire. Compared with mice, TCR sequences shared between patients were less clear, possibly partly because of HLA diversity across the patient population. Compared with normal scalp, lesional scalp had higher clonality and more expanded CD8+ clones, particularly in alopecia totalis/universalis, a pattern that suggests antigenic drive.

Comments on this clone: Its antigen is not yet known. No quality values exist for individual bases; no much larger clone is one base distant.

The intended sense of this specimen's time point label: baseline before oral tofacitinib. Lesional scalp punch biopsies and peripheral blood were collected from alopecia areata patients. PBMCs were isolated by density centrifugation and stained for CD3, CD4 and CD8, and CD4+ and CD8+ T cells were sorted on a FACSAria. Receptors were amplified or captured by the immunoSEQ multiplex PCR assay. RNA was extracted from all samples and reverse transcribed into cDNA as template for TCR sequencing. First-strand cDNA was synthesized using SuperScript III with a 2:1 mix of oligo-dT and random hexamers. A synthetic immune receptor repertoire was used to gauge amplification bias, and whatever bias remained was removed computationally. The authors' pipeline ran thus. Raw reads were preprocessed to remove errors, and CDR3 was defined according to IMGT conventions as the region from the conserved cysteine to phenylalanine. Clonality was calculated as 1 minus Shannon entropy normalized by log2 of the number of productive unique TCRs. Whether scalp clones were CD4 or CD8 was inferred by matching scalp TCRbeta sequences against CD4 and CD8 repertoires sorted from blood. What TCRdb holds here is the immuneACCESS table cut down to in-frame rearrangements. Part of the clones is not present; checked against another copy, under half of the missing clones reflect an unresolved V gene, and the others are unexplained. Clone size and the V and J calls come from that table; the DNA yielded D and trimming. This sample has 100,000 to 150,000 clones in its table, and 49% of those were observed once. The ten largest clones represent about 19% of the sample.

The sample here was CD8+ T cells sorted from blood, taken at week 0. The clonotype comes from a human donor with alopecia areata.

The nucleotides are TGCAGCGTTGAAGATCTAACTAACCCCGGGGAGCTGTTTTTT. Translated, this gives CSVEDLTNPGELFF. The receptor chain draws on TRBV29-1 and TRBJ2-2, with no reliable assignment of the D segment. The CDR3 sequence holds 14 residues, the cysteine and phenylalanine included. CDR3 DNA only is kept here, 42 bases in frame from base 1. The V end loses 0 bases and the J end loses 6 bases, and a stretch of 11 bases separates them. Reading the germline V gene gives CDR1 SQVTM and CDR2 ANQGSEA.